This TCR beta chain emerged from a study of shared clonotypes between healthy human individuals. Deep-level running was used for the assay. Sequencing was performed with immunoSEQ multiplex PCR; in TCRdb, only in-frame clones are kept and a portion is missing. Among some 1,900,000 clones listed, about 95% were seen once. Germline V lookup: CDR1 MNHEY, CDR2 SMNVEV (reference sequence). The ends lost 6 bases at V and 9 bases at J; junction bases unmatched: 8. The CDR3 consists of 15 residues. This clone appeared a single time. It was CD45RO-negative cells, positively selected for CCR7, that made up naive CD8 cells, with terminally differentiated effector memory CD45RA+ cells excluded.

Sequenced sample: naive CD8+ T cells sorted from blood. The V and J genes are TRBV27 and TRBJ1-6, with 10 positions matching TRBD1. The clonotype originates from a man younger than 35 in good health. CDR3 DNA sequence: TGTGCCAGCAGACCAGGGACAGGGGATCTTTCACCCCTCCACTTT. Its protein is CASRPGTGDLSPLHF.